This TCR beta chain was identified during a study of blood T cells in healthy people across ages. Whole-study context: About one barcoded TCR beta cDNA was captured per two T cells. The study, taken as a whole, reports: PBMC samples, being unsorted, prevented any conclusive comparison of naive and antigen-experienced cells.

For the second PCR, which ran for roughly 6 to 11 cycles, a sample-barcoded 5' primer and a J-beta primer mix were used. Carrying 12 random nucleotides, a template-switch adaptor labeled each individual cDNA molecule. TCRdb fed the 5' RACE reads into MiXCR, producing one record per CDR3 protein. Of 850,000 to 1,000,000 distinct CDR3 sequences detected, approximately 50% appear once; the ten largest clones hold around a fifth. The draw of peripheral blood yielded around 9.6 milliliters from each donor. About this clonotype itself: The target antigen is unknown.

The V end lost 0 bases, the J end lost 5 bases, and 10 bases lay between the germline ends. The CDR3 totals 13 residues. CDR1 is DFQATT and CDR2 is SNEGSKA in the germline V gene (reference sequence). The rearrangement joins TRBV20-1 to TRBJ1-2, with D possibly matching TRBD1 (5 bases). Sequencing was carried out using blood. The receptor comes from a woman aged 55-69 years in good health. CDR3 bases: TGCAGTGCTAGAGATCGTAGGGGATATGGCTACACCTTC. Protein product: CSARDRRGYGYTF.